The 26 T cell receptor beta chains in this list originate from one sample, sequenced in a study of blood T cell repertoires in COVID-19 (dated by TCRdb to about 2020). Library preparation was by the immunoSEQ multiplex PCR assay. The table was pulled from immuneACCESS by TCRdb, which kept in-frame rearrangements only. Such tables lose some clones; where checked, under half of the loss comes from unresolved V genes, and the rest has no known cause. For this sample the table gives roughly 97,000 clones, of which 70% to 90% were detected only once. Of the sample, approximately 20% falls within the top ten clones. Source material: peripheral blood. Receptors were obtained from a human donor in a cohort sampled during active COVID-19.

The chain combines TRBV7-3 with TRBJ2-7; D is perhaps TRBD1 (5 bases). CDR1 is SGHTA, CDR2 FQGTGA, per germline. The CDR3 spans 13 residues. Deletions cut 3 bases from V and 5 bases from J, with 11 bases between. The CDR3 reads CASSFLGRDEQYF. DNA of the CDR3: TGTGCCAGCAGCTTCCTGGGCAGGGACGAGCAGTACTTC.

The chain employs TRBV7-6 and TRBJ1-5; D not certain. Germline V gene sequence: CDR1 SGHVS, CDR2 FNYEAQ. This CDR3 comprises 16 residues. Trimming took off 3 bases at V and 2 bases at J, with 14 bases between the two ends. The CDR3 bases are TGTGCCAGCAGCTTCCCACATGGGCCCCGCAATCAGCCCCAGCATTTT. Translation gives CASSFPHGPRNQPQHF.

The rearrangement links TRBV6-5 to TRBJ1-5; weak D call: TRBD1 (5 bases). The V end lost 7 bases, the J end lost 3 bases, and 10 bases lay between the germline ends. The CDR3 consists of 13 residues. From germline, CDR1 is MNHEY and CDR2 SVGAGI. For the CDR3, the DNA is TGTGCCAGCACCCAGGGTAACAATCAGCCCCAGCATTTT. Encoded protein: CASTQGNNQPQHF.

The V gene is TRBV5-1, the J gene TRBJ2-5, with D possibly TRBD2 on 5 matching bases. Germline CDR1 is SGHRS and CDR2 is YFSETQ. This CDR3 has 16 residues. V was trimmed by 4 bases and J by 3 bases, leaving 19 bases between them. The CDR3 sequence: CASSPHRGVSEETQYF. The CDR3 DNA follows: TGCGCCAGCAGCCCCCATCGGGGAGTATCCGAAGAGACCCAGTACTTC.

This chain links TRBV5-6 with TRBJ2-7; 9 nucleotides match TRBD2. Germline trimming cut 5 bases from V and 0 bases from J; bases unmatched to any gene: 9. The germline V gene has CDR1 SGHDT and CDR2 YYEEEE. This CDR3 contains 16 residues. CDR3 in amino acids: CASSRGGLASSYEQYF. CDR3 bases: TGTGCCAGCAGTAGAGGAGGACTAGCGAGCTCCTACGAGCAGTACTTC.

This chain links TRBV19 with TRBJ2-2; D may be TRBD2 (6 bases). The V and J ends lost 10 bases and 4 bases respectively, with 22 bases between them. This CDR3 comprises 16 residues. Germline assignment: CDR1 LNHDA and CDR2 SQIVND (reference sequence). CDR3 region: CAIGPGRGRSTGELFF. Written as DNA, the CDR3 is TGTGCCATCGGCCCCGGGCGGGGCCGATCCACCGGGGAGCTGTTTTTT.

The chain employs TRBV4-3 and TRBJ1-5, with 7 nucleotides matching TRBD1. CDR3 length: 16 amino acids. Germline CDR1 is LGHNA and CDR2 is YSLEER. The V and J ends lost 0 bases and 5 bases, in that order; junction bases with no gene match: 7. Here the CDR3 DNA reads TGCGCCAGCAGCCAAGATAGGGGGCCTCCCCATCAGCCCCAGCATTTT. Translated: CASSQDRGPPHQPQHF.

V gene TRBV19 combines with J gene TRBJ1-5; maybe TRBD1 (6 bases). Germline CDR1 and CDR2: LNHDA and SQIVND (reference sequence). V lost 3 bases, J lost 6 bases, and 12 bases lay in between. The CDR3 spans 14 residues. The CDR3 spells CASSIQGGPQPQHF. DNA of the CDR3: TGTGCCAGTAGTATTCAAGGGGGTCCTCAGCCCCAGCATTTT.

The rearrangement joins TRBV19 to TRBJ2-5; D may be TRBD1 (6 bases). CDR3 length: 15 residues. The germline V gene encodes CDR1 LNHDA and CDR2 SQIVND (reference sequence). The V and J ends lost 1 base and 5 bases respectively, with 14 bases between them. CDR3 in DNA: TGTGCCAGTAGTATAGCAGGGGATAAGGGGGAGACCCAGTACTTC. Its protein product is CASSIAGDKGETQYF.

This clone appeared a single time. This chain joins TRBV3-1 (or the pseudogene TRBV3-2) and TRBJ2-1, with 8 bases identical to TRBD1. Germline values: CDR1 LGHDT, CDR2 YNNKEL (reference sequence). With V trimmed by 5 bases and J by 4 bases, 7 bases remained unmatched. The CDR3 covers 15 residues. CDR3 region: CASSFGTGSYNEQFF. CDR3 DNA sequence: TGTGCCAGCAGCTTCGGGACAGGTTCTTACAATGAGCAGTTCTTC.

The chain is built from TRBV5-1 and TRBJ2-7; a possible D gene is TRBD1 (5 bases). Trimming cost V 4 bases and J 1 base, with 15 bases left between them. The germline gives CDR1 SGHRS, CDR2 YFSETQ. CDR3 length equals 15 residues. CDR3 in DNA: TGCGCCAGCAGCCTAGGGGATGCCCAATCCTACGAGCAGTACTTC. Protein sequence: CASSLGDAQSYEQYF. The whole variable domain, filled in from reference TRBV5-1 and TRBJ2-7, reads KAGVTQTPRYLIKTRGQQVTLSCSPISGHRSVSWYQQTPGQGLQFLFEYFSETQRNKGNFPGRFSGRQFSNSRSEMNVSTLELGDSALYLCASSLGDAQSYEQYFGPGTRLTVT.

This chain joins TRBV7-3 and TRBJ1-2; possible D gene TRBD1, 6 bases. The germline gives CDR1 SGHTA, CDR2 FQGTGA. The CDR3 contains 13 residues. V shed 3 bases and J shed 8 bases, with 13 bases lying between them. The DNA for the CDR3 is TGTGCCAGCAGCTTGGACGGCAGGGGCGGCTACACCTTC. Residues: CASSLDGRGGYTF.

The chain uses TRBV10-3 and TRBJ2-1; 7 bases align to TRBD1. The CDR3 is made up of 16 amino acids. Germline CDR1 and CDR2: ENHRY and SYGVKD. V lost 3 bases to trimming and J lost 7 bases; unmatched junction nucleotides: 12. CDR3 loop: CAISERSGTATNEQFF. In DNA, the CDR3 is TGTGCCATCAGTGAACGTTCGGGGACAGCCACAAATGAGCAGTTCTTC.

CDR3 residues: CASSIGNAGTDTQYF. In DNA form, the CDR3 reads TGTGCCAGTAGTATTGGTAACGCGGGCACAGATACGCAGTATTTT. V usage is TRBV19 and J usage is TRBJ2-3; D not certain. Germline V CDR1 and CDR2: LNHDA, SQIVND (reference sequence). This CDR3 spans 15 amino acids. Deletions cut 3 bases from V and 1 base from J, with 11 bases between. Filled out from reference TRBV19 and TRBJ2-3, the complete variable domain reads DGGITQSPKYLFRKEGQNVTLSCEQNLNHDAMYWYRQDPGQGLRLIYYSQIVNDFQKGDIAEGYSVSREKKESFPLTVTSAQKNPTAFYLCASSIGNAGTDTQYFGPGTRLTVL.

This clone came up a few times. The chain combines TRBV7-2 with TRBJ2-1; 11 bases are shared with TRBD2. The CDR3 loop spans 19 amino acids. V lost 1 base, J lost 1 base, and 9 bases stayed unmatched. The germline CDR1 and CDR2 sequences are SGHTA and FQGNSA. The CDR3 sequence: CASSLGRKVAGGSYNEQFF. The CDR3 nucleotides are TGTGCCAGCAGCTTAGGAAGGAAGGTAGCGGGAGGGTCCTACAATGAGCAGTTCTTC.

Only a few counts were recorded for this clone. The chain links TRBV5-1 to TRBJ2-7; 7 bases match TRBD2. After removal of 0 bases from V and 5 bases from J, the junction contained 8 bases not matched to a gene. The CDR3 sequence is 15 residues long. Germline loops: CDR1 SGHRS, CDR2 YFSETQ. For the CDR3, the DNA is TGCGCCAGCAGCTTGGGAGGCGGGAGCCACCACGAGCAGTACTTC. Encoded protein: CASSLGGGSHHEQYF. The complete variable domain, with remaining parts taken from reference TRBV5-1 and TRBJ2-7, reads KAGVTQTPRYLIKTRGQQVTLSCSPISGHRSVSWYQQTPGQGLQFLFEYFSETQRNKGNFPGRFSGRQFSNSRSEMNVSTLELGDSALYLCASSLGGGSHHEQYFGPGTRLTVT.

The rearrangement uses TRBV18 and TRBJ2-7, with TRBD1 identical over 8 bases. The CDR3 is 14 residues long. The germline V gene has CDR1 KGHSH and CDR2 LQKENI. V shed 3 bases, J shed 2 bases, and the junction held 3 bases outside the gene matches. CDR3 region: CASSPDREAYEQYF. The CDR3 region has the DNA TGTGCCAGCTCACCGGACAGGGAAGCCTACGAGCAGTACTTC.

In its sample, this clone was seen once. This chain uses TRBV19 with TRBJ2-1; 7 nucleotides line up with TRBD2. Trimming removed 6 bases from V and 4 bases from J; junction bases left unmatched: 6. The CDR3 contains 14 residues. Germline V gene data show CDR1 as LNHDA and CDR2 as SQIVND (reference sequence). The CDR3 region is CASSGSSGYNEQFF. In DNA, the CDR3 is TGTGCCAGTAGCGGTAGTAGCGGGTACAATGAGCAGTTCTTC.

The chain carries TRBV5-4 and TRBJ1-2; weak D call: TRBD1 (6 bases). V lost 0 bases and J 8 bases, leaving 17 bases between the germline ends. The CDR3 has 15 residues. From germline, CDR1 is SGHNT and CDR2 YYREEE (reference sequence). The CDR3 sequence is CASSLALGQGNGYTF. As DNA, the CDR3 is TGTGCCAGCAGCTTGGCCCTGGGTCAGGGGAACGGCTACACCTTC.

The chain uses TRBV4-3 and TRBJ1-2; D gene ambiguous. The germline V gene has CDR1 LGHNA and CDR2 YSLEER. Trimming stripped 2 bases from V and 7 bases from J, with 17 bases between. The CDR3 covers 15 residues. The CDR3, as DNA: TGCGCCAGCAGCCAAAGCGTCGCACAAGTCGGTGGCTACACCTTC. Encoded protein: CASSQSVAQVGGYTF.

CDR3 loop: CASSSGQGSSGNTIYF. The CDR3 DNA reads TGTGCCAGCAGCTCGGGACAGGGATCGTCTGGAAACACCATATATTTT. The chain has TRBV7-6 and TRBJ1-3, with 9 bases matching TRBD1. This CDR3 has 16 residues. Trimming took 4 bases from V and 1 from J; bases not matched to a gene: 5. The germline gives CDR1 SGHVS, CDR2 FNYEAQ. Looking up the rest from reference TRBV7-6 and TRBJ1-3 gives the full variable domain: GAGVSQSPRYKVTKRGQDVALRCDPISGHVSLYWYRQALGQGPEFLTYFNYEAQQDKSGLPNDRFSAERPEGSISTLTIQRTEQRDSAMYRCASSSGQGSSGNTIYFGEGSWLTVV.

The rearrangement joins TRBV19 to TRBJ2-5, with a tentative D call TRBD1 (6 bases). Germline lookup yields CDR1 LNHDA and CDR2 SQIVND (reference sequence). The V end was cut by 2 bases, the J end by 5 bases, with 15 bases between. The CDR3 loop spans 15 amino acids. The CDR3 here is CASSIISGGSETQYF. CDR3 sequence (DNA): TGTGCCAGTAGTATAATCTCTGGGGGCTCGGAGACCCAGTACTTC. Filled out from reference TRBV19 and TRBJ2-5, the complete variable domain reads DGGITQSPKYLFRKEGQNVTLSCEQNLNHDAMYWYRQDPGQGLRLIYYSQIVNDFQKGDIAEGYSVSREKKESFPLTVTSAQKNPTAFYLCASSIISGGSETQYFGPGTRLLVL.

CDR3 in DNA: TGTGCCAGCAGCTGGGGGGTTAGCTCCTACGAGCAGTACTTC. This gives the protein CASSWGVSSYEQYF. The chain is built from TRBV27 and TRBJ2-7; a weak D match, TRBD2 (6 bases). V was cut by 6 bases and J by 0 bases, with 12 bases left in between. The CDR3 has 14 amino acids. Germline CDR1 reads MNHEY; CDR2 reads SMNVEV (reference sequence).

CDR3 sequence reads: CASSYPLDRGSSYNEQFF. In DNA, the CDR3 is TGTGCCAGCAGTTACCCCCTCGACAGGGGGAGCTCCTACAATGAGCAGTTCTTC. The chain carries TRBV6-2 or TRBV6-3 and TRBJ2-1; 9 positions match TRBD1. V was clipped by 2 bases and J by 0 bases; unmatched bases: 8. The V gene's germline CDR1 is MNHEY and CDR2 SVGEGT. The CDR3 length is 18 residues.

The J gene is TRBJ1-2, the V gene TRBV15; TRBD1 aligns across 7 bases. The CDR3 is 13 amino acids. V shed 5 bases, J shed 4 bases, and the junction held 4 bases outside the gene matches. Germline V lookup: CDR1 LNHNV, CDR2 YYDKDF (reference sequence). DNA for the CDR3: TGTGCCACCAGCGAAGGGGGCGGCTATGGCTACACCTTC. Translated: CATSEGGGYGYTF. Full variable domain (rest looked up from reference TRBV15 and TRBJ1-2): DAMVIQNPRYQVTQFGKPVTLSCSQTLNHNVMYWYQQKSSQAPKLLFHYYDKDFNNEADTPDNFQSRRPNTSFCFLDIRSPGLGDTAMYLCATSEGGGYGYTFGSGTRLTVV.

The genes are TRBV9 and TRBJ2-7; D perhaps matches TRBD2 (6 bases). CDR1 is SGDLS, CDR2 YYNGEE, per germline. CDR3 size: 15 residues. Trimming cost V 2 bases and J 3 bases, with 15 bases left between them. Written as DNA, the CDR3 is TGTGCCAGCAGCGTCGGCGGGACCATTGACTACGAGCAGTACTTC. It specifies CASSVGGTIDYEQYF.